This section outlines one T cell receptor beta chain sequence together with its context. CDR3 length: 13 residues. V shed 7 bases and J 4 bases; nucleotides not matched to a gene: 2. Germline loops: CDR1 KGHDR, CDR2 SFDVKD. Individuals aged roughly 18 to 90 years were recruited from 24 US areas. Participants reported their clinical history, and cohort assignment relied on those reports. These data belong to a study of blood T cell repertoires in COVID-19. Study context: Sites in the United States, Italy and Spain provided acute and convalescent COVID-19 samples. T cells, B-cell-depleted T cells, or PBMCs supplied cDNA or gDNA.

The data were produced by immunoSEQ multiplex PCR, yet TCRdb's version contains in-frame clones alone and is incomplete. The sample lists almost 400,000 clones; 89% were seen once. This TCR was recovered from a woman aged 25 to 39 who had recovered from COVID-19. J is TRBJ2-7 and V is TRBV24-1; 11 bases fit TRBD2. Sample: PBMCs or T cells enriched from blood (not recorded which). DNA of the CDR3: TGTGCCACCAGCGGGACTAGCGGATACGAGCAGTACTTC. Its protein product is CATSGTSGYEQYF.